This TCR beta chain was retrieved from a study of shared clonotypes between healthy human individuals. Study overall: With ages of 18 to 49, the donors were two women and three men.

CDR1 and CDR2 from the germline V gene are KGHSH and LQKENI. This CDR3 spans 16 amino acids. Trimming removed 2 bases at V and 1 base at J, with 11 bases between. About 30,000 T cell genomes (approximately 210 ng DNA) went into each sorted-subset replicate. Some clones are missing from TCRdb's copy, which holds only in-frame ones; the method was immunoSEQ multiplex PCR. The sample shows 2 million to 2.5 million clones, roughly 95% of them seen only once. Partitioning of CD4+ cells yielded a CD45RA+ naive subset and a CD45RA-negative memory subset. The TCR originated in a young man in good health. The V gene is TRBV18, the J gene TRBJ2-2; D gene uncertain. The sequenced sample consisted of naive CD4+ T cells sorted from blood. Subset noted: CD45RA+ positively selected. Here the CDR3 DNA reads TGTGCCAGCTCACCAGGTATGCAGGAGAACACCGGGGAGCTGTTTTTT. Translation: CASSPGMQENTGELFF.